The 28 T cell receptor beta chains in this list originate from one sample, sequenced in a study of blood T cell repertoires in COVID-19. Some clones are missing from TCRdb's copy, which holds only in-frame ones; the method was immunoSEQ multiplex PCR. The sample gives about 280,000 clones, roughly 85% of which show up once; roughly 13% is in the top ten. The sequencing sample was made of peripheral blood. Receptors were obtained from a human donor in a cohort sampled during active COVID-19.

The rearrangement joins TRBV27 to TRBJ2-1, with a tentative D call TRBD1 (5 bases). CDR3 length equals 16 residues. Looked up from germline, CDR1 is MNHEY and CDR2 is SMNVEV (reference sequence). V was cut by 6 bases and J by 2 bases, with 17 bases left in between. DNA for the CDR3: TGTGCCAGCAGACCCTTAACAAGGGGCGCCTACAATGAGCAGTTCTTC. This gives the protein CASRPLTRGAYNEQFF.

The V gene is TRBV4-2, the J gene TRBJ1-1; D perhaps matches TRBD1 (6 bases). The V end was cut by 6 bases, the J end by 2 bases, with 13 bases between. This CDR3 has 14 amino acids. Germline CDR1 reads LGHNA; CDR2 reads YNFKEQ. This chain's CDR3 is CASRAGAENTEAFF. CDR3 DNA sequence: TGTGCCAGCAGGGCAGGGGCGGAAAACACTGAAGCTTTCTTT.

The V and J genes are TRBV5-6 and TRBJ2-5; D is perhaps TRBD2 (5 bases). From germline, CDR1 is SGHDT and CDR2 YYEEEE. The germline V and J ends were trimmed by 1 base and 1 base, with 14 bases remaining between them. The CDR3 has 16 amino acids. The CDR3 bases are TGTGCCAGCAGCTTGTGGAGCGGTCGCGCCCAAGAGACCCAGTACTTC. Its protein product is CASSLWSGRAQETQYF.

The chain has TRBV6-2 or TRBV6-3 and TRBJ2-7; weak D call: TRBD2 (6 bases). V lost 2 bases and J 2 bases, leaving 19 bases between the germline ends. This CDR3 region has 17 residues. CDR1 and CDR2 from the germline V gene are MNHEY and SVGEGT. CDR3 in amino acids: CASSYPARGFIPYEQYF. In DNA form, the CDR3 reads TGTGCCAGCAGTTACCCCGCGCGGGGCTTCATCCCCTACGAGCAGTACTTC.

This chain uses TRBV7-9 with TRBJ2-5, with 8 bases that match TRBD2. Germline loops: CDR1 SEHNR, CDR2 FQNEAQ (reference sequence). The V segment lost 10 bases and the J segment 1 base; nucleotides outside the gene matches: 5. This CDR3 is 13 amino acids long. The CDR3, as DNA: TGTGCCAACCGTAGCGGGATCCAAGAGACCCAGTACTTC. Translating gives CANRSGIQETQYF.

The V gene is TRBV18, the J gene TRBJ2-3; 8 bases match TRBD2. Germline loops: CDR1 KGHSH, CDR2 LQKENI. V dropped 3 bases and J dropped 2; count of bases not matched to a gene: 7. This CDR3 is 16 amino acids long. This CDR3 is CASSPSGRSFTDTQYF. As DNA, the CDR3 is TGTGCCAGCTCACCCAGCGGGAGAAGCTTCACAGATACGCAGTATTTT. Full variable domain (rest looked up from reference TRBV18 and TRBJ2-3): NAGVMQNPRHLVRRRGQEARLRCSPMKGHSHVYWYRQLPEEGLKFMVYLQKENIIDESGMPKERFSAEFPKEGPSILRIQQVVRGDSAAYFCASSPSGRSFTDTQYFGPGTRLTVL.

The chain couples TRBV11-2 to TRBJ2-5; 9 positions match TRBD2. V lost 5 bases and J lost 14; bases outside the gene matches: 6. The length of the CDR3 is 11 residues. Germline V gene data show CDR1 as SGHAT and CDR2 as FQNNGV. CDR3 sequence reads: CASSPGLAPYF. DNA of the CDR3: TGTGCCAGCAGCCCGGGACTAGCACCCTACTTC. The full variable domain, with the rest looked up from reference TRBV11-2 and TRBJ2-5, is EAGVAQSPRYKIIEKRQSVAFWCNPISGHATLYWYQQILGQGPKLLIQFQNNGVVDDSQLPKDRFSAERLKGVDSTLKIQPAKLEDSAVYLCASSPGLAPYFGPGTRLLVL.

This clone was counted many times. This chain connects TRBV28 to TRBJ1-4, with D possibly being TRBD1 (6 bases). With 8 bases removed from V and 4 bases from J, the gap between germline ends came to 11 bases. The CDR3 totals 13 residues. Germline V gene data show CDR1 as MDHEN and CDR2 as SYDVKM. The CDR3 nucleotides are TGTGCCAGCGGACAGTCAATTAATGAAAAACTGTTTTTT. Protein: CASGQSINEKLFF.

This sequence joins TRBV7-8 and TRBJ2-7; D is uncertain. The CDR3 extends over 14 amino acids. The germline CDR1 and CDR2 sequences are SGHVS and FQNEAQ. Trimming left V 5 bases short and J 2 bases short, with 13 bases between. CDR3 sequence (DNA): TGTGCCAGCAGCCGAGCTGACTTTCCCTACGAGCAGTACTTC. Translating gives CASSRADFPYEQYF.

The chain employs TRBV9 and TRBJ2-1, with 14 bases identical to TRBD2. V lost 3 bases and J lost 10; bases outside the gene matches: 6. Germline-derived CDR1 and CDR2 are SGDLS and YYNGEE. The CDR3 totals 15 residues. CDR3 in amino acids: CASSAGLAGVVEQFF. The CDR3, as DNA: TGTGCCAGCAGCGCGGGACTAGCGGGAGTCGTGGAGCAGTTCTTC.

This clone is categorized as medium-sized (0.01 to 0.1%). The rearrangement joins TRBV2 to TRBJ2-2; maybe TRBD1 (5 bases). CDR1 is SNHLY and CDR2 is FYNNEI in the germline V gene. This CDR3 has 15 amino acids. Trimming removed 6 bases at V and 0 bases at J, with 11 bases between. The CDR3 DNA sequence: TGTGCCAGCAGGCTTTCAGGGTCGAACACCGGGGAGCTGTTTTTT. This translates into CASRLSGSNTGELFF.

CDR3 sequence reads: CATSRETPRLAGGGEQYF. In nucleotides, the CDR3 is TGTGCCACCAGCAGAGAGACACCACGACTAGCGGGAGGAGGCGAGCAGTACTTC. V and J are TRBV15 and TRBJ2-7, with 13 bases aligning to TRBD2. From germline, CDR1 is LNHNV and CDR2 YYDKDF (reference sequence). This CDR3 comprises 18 residues. J was trimmed by 6 bases and V by 0 bases; bases with no gene match: 11.

This CDR3 is CASRTDSRDSEAFF. DNA for the CDR3: TGTGCCAGCAGGACTGATTCCCGGGACTCTGAAGCTTTCTTT. The chain carries TRBV6-6 and TRBJ1-1; weak D call: TRBD1 (5 bases). The germline V gene encodes CDR1 MNHNY and CDR2 SVGAGI (reference sequence). Trimming removed 6 bases from V and 6 bases from J, with 17 bases in between. The CDR3 is made up of 14 amino acids.

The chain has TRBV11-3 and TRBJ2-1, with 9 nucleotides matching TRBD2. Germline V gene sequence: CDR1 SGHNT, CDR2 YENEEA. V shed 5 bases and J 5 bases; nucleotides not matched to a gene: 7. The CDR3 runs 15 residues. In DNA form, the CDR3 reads TGTGCCAGCAGCAAGATAGCGGGAGCCCACAATGAGCAGTTCTTC. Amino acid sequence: CASSKIAGAHNEQFF. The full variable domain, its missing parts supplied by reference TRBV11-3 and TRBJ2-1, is EAGVVQSPRYKIIEKKQPVAFWCNPISGHNTLYWYLQNLGQGPELLIRYENEEAVDDSQLPKDRFSAERLKGVDSTLKIQPAELGDSAVYLCASSKIAGAHNEQFFGPGTRLTVL.

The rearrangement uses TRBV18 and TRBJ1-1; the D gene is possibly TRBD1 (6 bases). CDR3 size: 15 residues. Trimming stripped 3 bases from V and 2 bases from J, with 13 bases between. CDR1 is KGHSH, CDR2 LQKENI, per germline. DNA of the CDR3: TGTGCCAGCTCACCTGTTGGACAGAAAAACACTGAAGCTTTCTTT. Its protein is CASSPVGQKNTEAFF.

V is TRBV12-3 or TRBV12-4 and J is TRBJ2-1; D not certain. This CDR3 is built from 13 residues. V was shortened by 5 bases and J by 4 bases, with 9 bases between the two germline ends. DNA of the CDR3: TGTGCCAGCAGTCAGGATGGGTACAATGAGCAGTTCTTC. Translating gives CASSQDGYNEQFF.

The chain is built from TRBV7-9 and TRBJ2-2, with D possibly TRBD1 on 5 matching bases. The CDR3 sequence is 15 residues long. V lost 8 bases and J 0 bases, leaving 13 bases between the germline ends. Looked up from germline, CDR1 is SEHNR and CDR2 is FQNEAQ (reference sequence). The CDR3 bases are TGTGCCAGCTCCACAGGTTCCGCGAACACCGGGGAGCTGTTTTTT. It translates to CASSTGSANTGELFF.

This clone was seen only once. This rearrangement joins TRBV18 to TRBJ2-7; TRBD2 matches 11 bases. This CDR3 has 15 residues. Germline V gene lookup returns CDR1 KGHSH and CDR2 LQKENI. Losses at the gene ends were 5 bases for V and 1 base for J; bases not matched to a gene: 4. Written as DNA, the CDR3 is TGTGCCAGCTCAGAGCTAGCGGGGGGATCCTACGAGCAGTACTTC. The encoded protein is CASSELAGGSYEQYF. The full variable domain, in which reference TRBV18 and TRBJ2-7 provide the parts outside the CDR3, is NAGVMQNPRHLVRRRGQEARLRCSPMKGHSHVYWYRQLPEEGLKFMVYLQKENIIDESGMPKERFSAEFPKEGPSILRIQQVVRGDSAAYFCASSELAGGSYEQYFGPGTRLTVT.

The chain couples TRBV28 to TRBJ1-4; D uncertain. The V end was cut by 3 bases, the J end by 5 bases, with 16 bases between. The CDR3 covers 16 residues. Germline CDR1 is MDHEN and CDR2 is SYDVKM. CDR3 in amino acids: CASSFPPGRGNEKLFF. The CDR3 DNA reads TGTGCCAGCAGTTTTCCCCCTGGCAGAGGAAATGAAAAACTGTTTTTT.

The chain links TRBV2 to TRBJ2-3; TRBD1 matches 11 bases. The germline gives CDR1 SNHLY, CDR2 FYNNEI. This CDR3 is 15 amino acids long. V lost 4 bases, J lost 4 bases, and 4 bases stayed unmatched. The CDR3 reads CASSVDRGRSDTQYF. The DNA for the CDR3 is TGTGCCAGCAGTGTGGACAGGGGGCGGTCAGATACGCAGTATTTT.

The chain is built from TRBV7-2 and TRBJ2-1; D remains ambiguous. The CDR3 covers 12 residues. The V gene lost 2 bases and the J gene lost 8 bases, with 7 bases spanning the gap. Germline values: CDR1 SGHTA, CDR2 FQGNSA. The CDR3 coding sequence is TGTGCCAGCAGCTTATCGAGAGATGAGCAGTTCTTC. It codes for CASSLSRDEQFF.

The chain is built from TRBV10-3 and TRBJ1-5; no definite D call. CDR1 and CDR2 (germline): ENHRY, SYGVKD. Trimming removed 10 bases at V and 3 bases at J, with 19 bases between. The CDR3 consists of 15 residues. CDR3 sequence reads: CATHDTGGFNQPQHF. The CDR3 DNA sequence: TGTGCCACCCACGACACGGGCGGGTTCAATCAGCCCCAGCATTTT.

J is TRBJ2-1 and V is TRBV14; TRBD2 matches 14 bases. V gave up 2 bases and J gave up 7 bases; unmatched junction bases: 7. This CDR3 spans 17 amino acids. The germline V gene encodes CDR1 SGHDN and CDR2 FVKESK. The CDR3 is CASSQTGLAGVENEQFF. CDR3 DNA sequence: TGTGCCAGCAGCCAAACGGGACTAGCGGGAGTGGAGAATGAGCAGTTCTTC.

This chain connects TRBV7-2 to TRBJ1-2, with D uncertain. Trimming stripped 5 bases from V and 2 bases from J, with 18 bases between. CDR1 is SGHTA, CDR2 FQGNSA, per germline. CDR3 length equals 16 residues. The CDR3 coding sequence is TGTGCCAGCAGCGCCGGGAAGTGGCGGAGCAACTATGGCTACACCTTC. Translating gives CASSAGKWRSNYGYTF.

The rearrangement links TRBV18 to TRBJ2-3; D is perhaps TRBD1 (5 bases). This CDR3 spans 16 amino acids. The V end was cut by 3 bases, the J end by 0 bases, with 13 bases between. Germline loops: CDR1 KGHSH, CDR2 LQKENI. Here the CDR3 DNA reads TGTGCCAGCTCACCCTCCTGGACATCTAGCACAGATACGCAGTATTTT. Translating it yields CASSPSWTSSTDTQYF.

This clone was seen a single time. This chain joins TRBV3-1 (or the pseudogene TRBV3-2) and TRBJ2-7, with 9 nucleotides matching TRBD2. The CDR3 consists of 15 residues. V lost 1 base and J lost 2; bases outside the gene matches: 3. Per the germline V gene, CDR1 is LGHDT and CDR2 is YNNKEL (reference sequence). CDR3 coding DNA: TGTGCCAGCAGCCAAGCGGCGGGAGGGCCCTACGAGCAGTACTTC. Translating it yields CASSQAAGGPYEQYF.

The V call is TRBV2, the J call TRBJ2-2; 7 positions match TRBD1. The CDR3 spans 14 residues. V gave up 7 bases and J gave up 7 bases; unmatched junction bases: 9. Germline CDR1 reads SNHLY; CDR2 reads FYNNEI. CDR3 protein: CASMRAGGIGELFF. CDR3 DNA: TGTGCCAGCATGAGGGCAGGGGGTATCGGGGAGCTGTTTTTT.

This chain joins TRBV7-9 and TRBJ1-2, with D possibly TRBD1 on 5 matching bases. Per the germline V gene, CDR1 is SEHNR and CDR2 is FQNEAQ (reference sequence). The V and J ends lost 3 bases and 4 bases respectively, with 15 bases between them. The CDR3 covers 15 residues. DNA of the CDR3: TGTGCCAGCAGCTTTCTCAGAGAGGGACTCTATGGCTACACCTTC. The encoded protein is CASSFLREGLYGYTF.